This passage covers 22 T cell receptor beta chains from one sample sequenced in a study of blood T cell repertoires in COVID-19 (dated by TCRdb to about 2020). Library method: the immunoSEQ multiplex PCR assay. TCRdb carries this immuneACCESS record with in-frame sequences only. Its versions omit some clonotypes, under half of them owing to an unresolved V gene in the studies checked, with the rest unexplained. This sample has 450,000 or so clones in its table, and about 90% of those were observed once. More than 0.7% of the sample comes from the top ten. Sequencing input: peripheral blood. The source of these receptors is a man aged 18 to 30 with COVID-19, enrolled during active disease.

The chain joins TRBV15 to TRBJ1-6, with 7 bases that match TRBD1. The CDR3 contains 14 residues. The V segment lost 4 bases and the J segment 8 bases; nucleotides outside the gene matches: 5. Germline V gives CDR1 LNHNV, CDR2 YYDKDF (reference sequence). CDR3 residues: CATSKRQGDSPLHF. The CDR3 bases are TGTGCCACCAGCAAGAGACAGGGAGATTCACCCCTCCACTTT.

The rearrangement uses TRBV7-6 and TRBJ1-3; no firm D call. V was shortened by 7 bases and J by 3 bases, with 16 bases between the two germline ends. The CDR3 runs 15 residues. Germline V gene lookup returns CDR1 SGHVS and CDR2 FNYEAQ. The CDR3 here is CASTTLPSGGNTIYF. Written as DNA, the CDR3 is TGTGCCAGCACCACCCTCCCTTCGGGTGGAAACACCATATATTTT.

The chain couples TRBV7-3 to TRBJ2-1; TRBD2 might be the D (5 bases). The CDR3 is 14 residues long. Trimming stripped 2 bases from V and 0 bases from J, with 5 bases between. Germline V gene sequence: CDR1 SGHTA, CDR2 FQGTGA. This CDR3 is CASSLEGSYNEQFF. Here the CDR3 DNA reads TGTGCCAGCAGCTTAGAGGGCTCCTACAATGAGCAGTTCTTC.

V is TRBV11-3 and J is TRBJ2-7, with TRBD2 identical over 7 bases. Germline V gene lookup returns CDR1 SGHNT and CDR2 YENEEA. Unmatched junction bases numbered 4, after V lost 3 bases and J lost 5 bases. The CDR3 has 13 residues. CDR3 nucleotides: TGTGCCAGCAGCTTGGGGGGGGAGAACGAGCAGTACTTC. Translation: CASSLGGENEQYF.

The chain carries TRBV5-1 and TRBJ2-2; possible D gene TRBD2, 5 bases. Germline CDR1 reads SGHRS; CDR2 reads YFSETQ. V lost 0 bases and J lost 10, with 13 bases in between. The CDR3 is 14 amino acids. Here the CDR3 reads CASSLDRRTEELFF. For the CDR3, the DNA is TGCGCCAGCAGCTTGGACCGCCGGACTGAGGAGCTGTTTTTT.

The gene calls are TRBV27 and TRBJ2-4; D might be TRBD2 (5 bases). Trimming removed 8 bases from V and 3 bases from J, with 14 bases in between. Looked up from germline, CDR1 is MNHEY and CDR2 is SMNVEV (reference sequence). This CDR3 has 14 amino acids. The DNA for the CDR3 is TGTGCCAGCGCCGAACGGGGAGTCAAAAACATTCAGTACTTC. This codes for CASAERGVKNIQYF.

This chain uses TRBV5-4 with TRBJ1-1; the match to TRBD1 covers 7 bases. The CDR3 runs 13 residues. V lost 4 bases and J lost 5; bases outside the gene matches: 5. Germline V gene sequence: CDR1 SGHNT, CDR2 YYREEE (reference sequence). The CDR3 here is CASSLQGSTEAFF. The CDR3 nucleotides are TGTGCCAGCAGCCTACAGGGGAGTACTGAAGCTTTCTTT.

The V call is TRBV18, the J call TRBJ2-1; D is uncertain. Germline lookup yields CDR1 KGHSH and CDR2 LQKENI. Trimming pared 3 bases from V and 7 bases from J, leaving 7 bases between. CDR3 length equals 12 residues. CDR3 nucleotide sequence: TGTGCCAGCTCACCGGCCCCGAATGAGCAGTTCTTC. As protein: CASSPAPNEQFF.

The V call is TRBV5-1, the J call TRBJ2-5; tentatively, D is TRBD1 (6 bases). CDR1 and CDR2 from the germline V gene are SGHRS and YFSETQ. The ends were cut back, 4 bases at V and 1 base at J, with 20 bases in the middle. The CDR3 contains 17 residues. In nucleotides, the CDR3 is TGCGCCAGCAGCCTTCAGGGGTTTGGACACAGCCAAGAGACCCAGTACTTC. Translated: CASSLQGFGHSQETQYF. The complete variable domain, with remaining parts taken from reference TRBV5-1 and TRBJ2-5, reads KAGVTQTPRYLIKTRGQQVTLSCSPISGHRSVSWYQQTPGQGLQFLFEYFSETQRNKGNFPGRFSGRQFSNSRSEMNVSTLELGDSALYLCASSLQGFGHSQETQYFGPGTRLLVL.

In this sample, this clone turned up once. DNA for the CDR3: TGTGCCAGTAGTATTAATGGGCAGGGTTCTGAGACCCAGTACTTC. It encodes CASSINGQGSETQYF. The chain recombines TRBV19 with TRBJ2-5; tentatively, D is TRBD1 (5 bases). The length of the CDR3 is 15 residues. V was shortened by 3 bases and J by 5 bases, with 16 bases between the two germline ends. The germline V gene has CDR1 LNHDA and CDR2 SQIVND (reference sequence).

This chain connects TRBV30 to TRBJ2-1; D may be TRBD2 (5 bases). CDR1 is GTSNPN, CDR2 SVGIG, per germline (reference sequence). This CDR3 is built from 15 residues. Trimming pared 2 bases from V and 10 bases from J, leaving 21 bases between. CDR3 sequence: CAWSTHFGRNGEQFF. The CDR3 coding sequence is TGTGCCTGGAGTACCCACTTTGGGAGAAACGGGGAGCAGTTCTTC.

This clone showed up just a few times. V gene TRBV18 combines with J gene TRBJ2-7; TRBD1 agrees at 8 bases. V was clipped by 1 base and J by 2 bases; unmatched bases: 4. The CDR3 is 15 amino acids. The germline gives CDR1 KGHSH, CDR2 LQKENI. CDR3 nucleotide sequence: TGTGCCAGCTCACCACAGGAGACAGGGGCCTACGAGCAGTACTTC. Residues: CASSPQETGAYEQYF.

The V and J genes are TRBV24-1 and TRBJ2-2, with TRBD2 matching over 7 bases. Germline lookup yields CDR1 KGHDR and CDR2 SFDVKD. The CDR3 extends over 15 amino acids. Trimming took 7 bases from V and 8 from J; bases not matched to a gene: 12. CDR3 coding DNA: TGTGCCACCAGGGCTAGCGGCGGGGGAGCGGGGGAGCTGTTTTTT. Residues: CATRASGGGAGELFF.

This clone was seen once. In nucleotides, the CDR3 is TGCAGTGCTCCCCGTAACAATGAGCAGTTCTTC. Protein sequence: CSAPRNNEQFF. The V and J genes are TRBV20-1 and TRBJ2-1; D is uncertain. The length of the CDR3 is 11 residues. Trimming cost V 5 bases and J 5 bases, with 7 bases left between them. The germline CDR1 and CDR2 sequences are DFQATT and SNEGSKA (reference sequence).

CDR3 DNA sequence: TGTGCCAGCATGGGCAGGGGTAAGAACACTGAAGCTTTCTTT. Translated, it gives CASMGRGKNTEAFF. V is TRBV5-6 and J is TRBJ1-1, with a tentative D call TRBD1 (6 bases). CDR1 and CDR2 from the germline V gene are SGHDT and YYEEEE. Deletions cut 6 bases from V and 1 base from J, with 13 bases between. This CDR3 has 14 amino acids. The complete variable domain, with remaining parts taken from reference TRBV5-6 and TRBJ1-1, reads DAGVTQSPTHLIKTRGQQVTLRCSPKSGHDTVSWYQQALGQGPQFIFQYYEEEERQRGNFPDRFSGHQFPNYSSELNVNALLLGDSALYLCASMGRGKNTEAFFGQGTRLTVV.

This clone was seen only a few times. This rearrangement joins TRBV2 to TRBJ2-3; tentative D call: TRBD2 (5 bases). This CDR3 has 11 residues. Germline V gene data show CDR1 as SNHLY and CDR2 as FYNNEI. V lost 3 bases and J lost 11, with 9 bases in between. The CDR3 is CASSDLGRQYF. CDR3 coding DNA: TGTGCCAGCAGTGATTTAGGGAGGCAGTATTTT.

In this sample, this clone turned up once. This chain links TRBV9 with TRBJ2-1; D ambiguous. V shed 3 bases and J shed 9 bases, with 13 bases lying between them. The CDR3 has 13 residues. Germline CDR1 SGDLS, CDR2 YYNGEE. Here the CDR3 DNA reads TGTGCCAGCAGCGCCTCCCCAAGCGTTGAGCAGTTCTTC. This codes for CASSASPSVEQFF.

The chain joins TRBV6-5 to TRBJ1-5; weak D call: TRBD1 (5 bases). With 8 bases removed from V and 1 base from J, the gap between germline ends came to 12 bases. The germline gives CDR1 MNHEY, CDR2 SVGAGI. The CDR3 spans 14 residues. CDR3 sequence: CASPRGLSNQPQHF. For the CDR3, the DNA is TGTGCCAGCCCAAGGGGTCTCAGCAATCAGCCCCAGCATTTT.

The sample holds one count of this clone. V gene TRBV6-5 combines with J gene TRBJ2-7; 10 positions agree with TRBD2. The J segment lost 2 bases and the V segment lost 2 bases, leaving 0 bases of the junction unmatched. The CDR3 is made up of 14 amino acids. CDR1 MNHEY and CDR2 SVGAGI come from the germline V gene. CDR3 sequence: CASSYLAGAYEQYF. CDR3 DNA sequence: TGTGCCAGCAGTTACCTAGCGGGGGCCTACGAGCAGTACTTC.

Of note for this clone: The junction does not match germline at one end; this may be a read error. This rearrangement joins TRBV3-1 (or the pseudogene TRBV3-2) to TRBJ1-6; unclear D gene. Looked up from germline, CDR1 is LGHDT and CDR2 is YNNKEL (reference sequence). CDR3 size: 14 residues. The CDR3 is CASRQGRFNSPLHF. The CDR3 region has the DNA TGTGCCAGCAGACAAGGGCGGTTTAATTCACCCCTCCACTTT.

This chain links TRBV30 with TRBJ1-2; 9 bases fit TRBD1. This CDR3 spans 14 amino acids. V gave up 4 bases and J gave up 4 bases; unmatched junction bases: 7. The V gene's germline CDR1 is GTSNPN and CDR2 SVGIG (reference sequence). The CDR3 sequence is CAWTIGTGIYGYTF. The CDR3 coding sequence is TGTGCCTGGACCATCGGGACAGGGATCTATGGCTACACCTTC.

The chain is built from TRBV20-1 and TRBJ1-2; 8 bases are a match to TRBD1. Per the germline V gene, CDR1 is DFQATT and CDR2 is SNEGSKA (reference sequence). The CDR3 runs to 11 residues. V was clipped by 3 bases and J by 8 bases; unmatched bases: 2. CDR3 sequence (DNA): TGCAGTGCTAGGACAGGGGAAGGCTACACCTTC. Amino acids: CSARTGEGYTF.